Listed below are T cell receptor beta chains from one sample, sequenced in a study of shared clonotypes between healthy human individuals. The method was immunoSEQ multiplex PCR; TCRdb's version includes in-frame clones alone and lacks a portion of them. The sample gives some 2.4 million clones, roughly 93% of which show up once; about 0.34% is in the top ten. Sequenced: naive CD4+ T cells from PBMCs. These receptors originate from a man younger than 30 in good health. Some clones in this sample may be carry-over from other donors' samples. Each CDR3 is given with its conserved first and last residue. D genes are given only for firm matches. Expanded clones are given a class, and other clones once, few, many or no size at all.

abundance	d_gene	v_gene	j_gene	CDR3nt	CDR3aa
.	TRBD1	TRBV2	TRBJ1-2	TGTGCCAGCGGTGGGGCCAGGGGGCTCTATGGCTACACCTTC	CASGGARGLYGYTF
few	.	TRBV9	TRBJ1-1	TGTGCCAGCAGCGTTTCGGCGGGGACTGAAGCTTTCTTT	CASSVSAGTEAFF
.	.	TRBV2	TRBJ2-5	TGTGCCAGCAGTGTGTTAGCCCAGACCCAGTACTTC	CASSVLAQTQYF
.	.	TRBV7-8	TRBJ2-5	TGTGCCAGTAGACGGCCTCAAGAGACCCAGTACTTC	CASRRPQETQYF
.	TRBD1	TRBV28	TRBJ1-2	TGTGCCAGCAGGGGGGGCGGTGTACAGGGGACTAACTATGGCTACACCTTC	CASRGGGVQGTNYGYTF
.	.	TRBV6-1	TRBJ1-3	TGTGCCAGCAGAGGGACCTCTGGAAACACCATATATTTT	CASRGTSGNTIYF
.	.	TRBV19	TRBJ1-2	TGTGCCAGCAATAAGGGGAGGTGGGACTCAAATGGCTACACCTTC	CASNKGRWDSNGYTF
few	TRBD1	TRBV4-1	TRBJ2-2	TGCGCCAGCAGCCAAGATGGGGCAGGGGGCCGGGAGCTGTTTTTT	CASSQDGAGGRELFF
.	.	TRBV30	TRBJ2-1	TGTGCCTGGAGTGTGTGGGGGCTCGAGTTCTTC	CAWSVWGLEFF
.	.	TRBV9	TRBJ2-3	TGTGCCAGCAGCGTAGAAGGTTTGGGGGCGGGAGATACGCAGTATTTT	CASSVEGLGAGDTQYF
.	.	TRBV27	TRBJ1-1	TGTGCCAGCAGTTTTCTCCGTAAGGGAGCAGCTGAAGCTTTCTTT	CASSFLRKGAAEAFF
.	TRBD2	TRBV5-1	TRBJ2-1	TGCGCCAGCAGCGCGGGACTAGCGGGAGGAAAGGAATACAATGAGCAGTTCTTC	CASSAGLAGGKEYNEQFF
.	TRBD1	TRBV27	TRBJ1-2	TGTGCCAGCAGTCGCCCGGGACAGGGGTTATATGGCTACACCTTC	CASSRPGQGLYGYTF
.	.	TRBV5-1	TRBJ2-7	TGCGCCAGCAGCGGCCGTGGGGGAAGCTACGAGCAGTACTTC	CASSGRGGSYEQYF
.	.	TRBV28	TRBJ1-2	TGTGCCAGCAGTTTATCGGTGGACTATGGCTACACCTTC	CASSLSVDYGYTF
.	.	TRBV28	TRBJ1-1	TGTGCCAGCCGCACGGAGTGGGGTGACACTGAAGCTTTCTTT	CASRTEWGDTEAFF
.	.	TRBV4-2	TRBJ2-2	TGTGCCAGCAGCCAGTTCGAGGGCGGGGAGCTGTTTTTT	CASSQFEGGELFF
.	.	TRBV7-3	TRBJ2-2	TGTGCCAGCAGCCCCGGACCGGGAAGCACCGGGGAGCTGTTTTTT	CASSPGPGSTGELFF
.	.	TRBV28	TRBJ2-1	TGTGCCAGCAGTGTGACACGAAATGAGCAGTTCTTC	CASSVTRNEQFF
.	TRBD2	TRBV28	TRBJ2-7	TGTGCCAGCACCCTCGGACTAGCGGCCTACGAGCAGTACTTC	CASTLGLAAYEQYF
.	TRBD1	TRBV30	TRBJ2-1	TGTGCCTGGAGTAACAGGGGGATCTATGAGCAGTTCTTC	CAWSNRGIYEQFF
once	TRBD2	TRBV28	TRBJ2-3	TGTGCCAGCAGAGCGGGAGGCGGGAGCACAGATACGCAGTATTTT	CASRAGGGSTDTQYF